These T cell receptor beta chains were read from a single sample in a study of cytomegalovirus exposure and HLA in healthy donors. Libraries were prepared by immunoSEQ multiplex PCR; TCRdb keeps only in-frame clonotypes and omits some of them. This sample carries more than 85,000 clones, about 86% of them seen once, and the ten largest clones take about 1.7%. Sample: PBMCs. Receptors were obtained from a middle-aged man in good health and CMV-seronegative. The CDR3 runs from the conserved cysteine through the conserved F or W. The D gene is left open where the match is weak. A clone size is listed for some rows: how often the clone was seen (once, few, many), or a class if it is expanded.

j_gene	abundance	d_gene	v_gene	len	CDR3aa	CDR3nt
TRBJ2-5	.	TRBD1	TRBV7-9	13	CASRDTGAGTQYF	TGTGCCAGCAGGGACACAGGGGCCGGGACCCAGTACTTC
TRBJ2-5	.	.	TRBV7-3	13	CASSFGQGETQYF	TGTGCCAGCAGCTTCGGACAAGGGGAGACCCAGTACTTC
TRBJ1-5	.	.	TRBV23-1	19	CASSQSRTGMGFRNQPQHF	TGCGCCAGCAGTCAATCTCGGACGGGAATGGGGTTTCGCAATCAGCCCCAGCATTTT
TRBJ1-4	.	.	TRBV4-2	15	CASSALGLSNEKLFF	TGTGCCAGCAGCGCTCTGGGCTTGAGTAATGAAAAACTGTTTTTT
TRBJ1-1	.	TRBD1	TRBV15	15	CATSRPSTGATEAFF	TGTGCCACCAGCAGACCGTCTACAGGGGCTACTGAAGCTTTCTTT
TRBJ2-7	.	.	TRBV19	15	CASSIQQESIYEQYF	TGTGCCAGTAGTATACAACAGGAAAGTATTTACGAGCAGTACTTC
TRBJ2-1	.	TRBD1	TRBV6-5	15	CASRYTGTVAVEQFF	TGTGCCAGCAGATATACCGGGACAGTCGCCGTTGAGCAGTTCTTC
TRBJ1-6	.	.	TRBV28	17	CASSSYAFDSDNSPLHF	TGTGCCAGCAGTTCGTACGCGTTTGACAGTGATAATTCACCCCTCCACTTT
TRBJ2-1	.	TRBD2	TRBV11-2	15	CASSSTSGGRNEQFF	TGTGCCAGCAGCTCCACTAGCGGGGGGAGAAATGAGCAGTTCTTC
TRBJ2-5	once	.	TRBV25-1	13	CASSEDSQETQYF	TGTGCCAGCAGTGAAGACAGTCAAGAGACCCAGTACTTC
TRBJ1-1	once	TRBD1	TRBV7-8	15	CASSLAGTGNTEAFF	TGTGCCAGCAGCTTAGCGGGGACAGGGAACACTGAAGCTTTCTTT
TRBJ2-2	.	TRBD2	TRBV28	15	CASSLPGGAAGELFF	TGTGCCAGCAGTTTACCCGGGGGGGCCGCCGGGGAGCTGTTTTTT
TRBJ2-3	.	.	TRBV6-6	13	CASSLGGRDTQYF	TGTGCCAGCAGCCTCGGGGGGCGAGATACGCAGTATTTT
TRBJ1-6	.	.	TRBV9	15	CASSAARGVDSPLHF	TGTGCCAGCAGCGCGGCCCGAGGCGTCGATTCACCCCTCCACTTT
TRBJ2-1	.	TRBD1	TRBV5-1	14	CASSLGDSYNEQFF	TGCGCCAGCAGCTTGGGGGACAGTTACAATGAGCAGTTCTTC
TRBJ1-6	.	TRBD1	TRBV5-1	15	CASSRGTGRDSPLHF	TGCGCCAGCAGCCGAGGGACAGGGAGGGATTCACCCCTCCACTTT
TRBJ2-2	.	TRBD1	TRBV6-5	15	CASRSTGAGTGELFF	TGTGCCAGCAGATCGACAGGGGCAGGGACCGGGGAGCTGTTTTTT
TRBJ1-5	.	TRBD1	TRBV2	14	CASSDGDRYQPQHF	TGTGCCAGCAGTGATGGGGACAGGTATCAGCCCCAGCATTTT
TRBJ2-7	.	TRBD1	TRBV6-1	16	CASSDLRGGPPYEQYF	TGTGCCAGCAGTGATTTAAGAGGGGGCCCACCCTACGAGCAGTACTTC
TRBJ2-1	.	TRBD1	TRBV7-2	14	CASRRQGTSDEQFF	TGTGCCAGCAGACGACAGGGGACCTCAGATGAGCAGTTCTTC
TRBJ2-7	.	TRBD1	TRBV6-5	13	CASTRTGAYEQYF	TGTGCCAGCACCCGGACAGGGGCCTACGAGCAGTACTTC
TRBJ2-7	.	.	TRBV5-1	14	CASSTDGLPYEQYF	TGCGCCAGCAGCACGGACGGACTTCCCTACGAGCAGTACTTC
TRBJ2-2	.	.	TRBV4-1	13	CASSIQGIGELFF	TGCGCCAGCAGCATCCAGGGTATCGGGGAGCTGTTTTTT
TRBJ2-5	.	TRBD2	TRBV6-5	15	CASSRLAGGRETQYF	TGTGCCAGCAGCCGACTAGCGGGGGGGCGGGAGACCCAGTACTTC
TRBJ1-1	.	.	TRBV9	13	CASSATEGTEAFF	TGTGCCAGCAGCGCCACAGAGGGCACTGAAGCTTTCTTT
TRBJ1-1	.	.	TRBV14	14	CASSQAGRLAEAFF	TGTGCCAGCAGCCAAGCTGGCAGGCTGGCTGAAGCTTTCTTT
TRBJ2-4	.	TRBD1	TRBV6-6	15	CASSTPLTGKNIQYF	TGTGCCAGCAGTACACCCTTGACAGGGAAAAACATTCAGTACTTC
TRBJ2-2	.	TRBD1	TRBV5-1	11	CASRTGGELFF	TGCGCCAGCAGGACAGGGGGGGAGCTGTTTTTT
TRBJ1-1	.	TRBD1	TRBV6-1	15	CAILRTGAMNTEAFF	TGTGCCATCCTAAGGACAGGGGCAATGAACACTGAAGCTTTCTTT
TRBJ1-6	once	.	TRBV28	14	CASKQSSYNSPLHF	TGTGCCAGCAAACAGAGCTCCTATAATTCACCCCTCCACTTT
TRBJ1-5	.	.	TRBV7-2	15	CASSLVTDLGQPQHF	TGTGCCAGCAGCTTAGTAACGGATCTCGGGCAGCCCCAGCATTTT
TRBJ2-3	.	TRBD2	TRBV5-4	15	CASSLAASGGDTQYF	TGTGCCAGCAGCTTGGCGGCTAGCGGGGGGGATACGCAGTATTTT
TRBJ1-5	.	.	TRBV28	17	CASSPWTLEYSNQPQHF	TGTGCCAGCAGTCCGTGGACACTTGAATATAGCAATCAGCCCCAGCATTTT
TRBJ2-3	.	.	TRBV27	14	CASRDTGGGNTQYF	TGTGCCAGCAGGGACACAGGGGGGGGAAATACGCAGTATTTT
TRBJ1-3	.	.	TRBV5-1	16	CASSTGHGTPVDTIYF	TGCGCCAGCAGCACAGGGCACGGGACACCGGTGGACACCATATATTTT
TRBJ1-2	.	.	TRBV28	12	CAGSGFNYGYTF	TGTGCCGGTTCAGGGTTTAACTATGGCTACACCTTC
TRBJ2-7	.	.	TRBV23-1	12	CASLRGPDEQYF	TGCGCCAGCCTGCGGGGCCCGGACGAGCAGTACTTC
TRBJ2-2	.	.	TRBV10-3	16	CAIRGSGTTNTGELFF	TGTGCCATCAGGGGGTCCGGGACAACGAACACCGGGGAGCTGTTTTTT
TRBJ1-1	.	.	TRBV5-1	14	CASSLEQGGTEAFF	TGCGCCAGCAGCTTGGAACAGGGTGGTACTGAAGCTTTCTTT
TRBJ1-5	.	.	TRBV7-6	16	CASSLEPGLVNQPQHF	TGTGCCAGCAGCTTAGAACCAGGGCTGGTCAATCAGCCCCAGCATTTT
TRBJ1-1	.	.	TRBV30	15	CAWSHPEGGHTEAFF	TGTGCCTGGAGTCACCCGGAGGGGGGGCACACTGAAGCTTTCTTT
TRBJ1-2	.	.	TRBV6-5	15	CASSYRRTGDYGYTF	TGTGCCAGCAGTTACCGAAGAACGGGAGACTATGGCTACACCTTC
TRBJ2-3	.	TRBD1	TRBV5-4	15	CASTLSGTGFYTQYF	TGTGCCAGCACCTTATCCGGGACAGGGTTTTATACGCAGTATTTT
TRBJ1-2	.	TRBD1	TRBV30	12	CATLRGPGGYTF	TGTGCCACCCTAAGGGGGCCGGGGGGCTACACCTTC
TRBJ1-2	.	.	TRBV6-1	15	CASLFGTSANYGYTF	TGTGCCAGCCTCTTTGGGACTTCCGCCAACTATGGCTACACCTTC
TRBJ2-7	.	TRBD1	TRBV28	14	CASSPRTGGYEQYF	TGTGCCAGCAGTCCCCGGACAGGAGGCTACGAGCAGTACTTC
TRBJ2-5	.	TRBD2	TRBV5-1	14	CASSPGGGEETQYF	TGCGCCAGCAGCCCGGGCGGGGGGGAAGAGACCCAGTACTTC